Listed below are T cell receptor beta chains from one sample, sequenced in a study of blood T cell repertoires in COVID-19. Assay used: immunoSEQ multiplex PCR; TCRdb lists only in-frame clones, some missing. The sample includes about 99,000 clones, about 91% of them seen just once. Source material: peripheral blood. These receptors all come from a human donor in a cohort sampled during active COVID-19. Both conserved end residues are part of each CDR3. D genes are given only for firm matches. Rows give clone size only sometimes, using once, few, many, or a class for an expanded clone.

>NA|TRBJ1-2|TRBV2|NA
CASRVAGVTQSGYTF
>NA|TRBJ1-1|TRBV20-1|NA
CSASRRARGTEAFF
>TRBD1|TRBJ1-2|TRBV30|NA
CASHPGQESDGYTF
>NA|TRBJ2-7|TRBV7-9|NA
CASSQGVGSEQYF
>TRBD2|TRBJ2-3|TRBV7-6|NA
CASSSAAGGIADTQYF
>NA|TRBJ2-7|TRBV28|NA
CASSPVGISLFRVSEQYF
>TRBD1|TRBJ1-4|TRBV7-9|NA
CASSKRDREDEKLFF
>NA|TRBJ2-7|TRBV4-3|NA
CASSQRHLSLYEQYF
>TRBD1|TRBJ2-3|TRBV5-1|NA
CASSLQGERDTQYF
>NA|TRBJ1-1|TRBV9|NA
CASSAGGGLNTEAFF
>TRBD1|TRBJ1-1|TRBV24-1|NA
CATSDRQGNTEAFF
>TRBD1|TRBJ2-7|TRBV7-6|NA
CASSPTGIYEQYF
>TRBD1|TRBJ1-5|TRBV6-5|NA
CASSYEGTGRGQPQHF
>NA|TRBJ2-1|TRBV19|NA
CASTLLATSNEQFF
>NA|TRBJ2-7|TRBV7-8|NA
CASTNDYLPYEQYF
>TRBD2|TRBJ2-5|TRBV7-2|NA
CASSPFGLAGGRETQYF
>NA|TRBJ1-2|TRBV9|NA
CASSVARGTETF
>NA|TRBJ1-1|TRBV4-3|NA
CASGSMTGSYTEAFF
>TRBD2|TRBJ2-1|TRBV7-2|NA
CASSSLTLLAGGPGNEQFF
>NA|TRBJ2-7|TRBV12-3/TRBV12-4|NA
CASSTRWQGEQYF
>NA|TRBJ2-1|TRBV5-4|once
CASSSMDWEQFF
>NA|TRBJ2-1|TRBV4-2|NA
CASSLGLGSSDISNEQFF
>NA|TRBJ1-5|TRBV10-2|many
CASSESHSNQPQHF
>NA|TRBJ2-5|TRBV6-5|once
CASSYEALGTQYF
>NA|TRBJ1-1|TRBV6-5|few
CANLQGAYTEAFF
>TRBD1|TRBJ1-1|TRBV5-6|NA
CASSLVAGGLNTEAFF
>TRBD1|TRBJ1-5|TRBV2|NA
CASSPLQGTQPQHF
>NA|TRBJ2-7|TRBV9|NA
CASSLTSGYEQYF
>TRBD1|TRBJ2-7|TRBV6-6|NA
CASSQDRGGMQYF
>NA|TRBJ2-3|TRBV7-3|NA
CASSPGGGGLDTQYF
>NA|TRBJ1-2|TRBV12-3/TRBV12-4|NA
CASSRAGMYGYTF
>TRBD2|TRBJ2-5|TRBV30|NA
CAWTSSGGNQETQYF
>NA|TRBJ2-1|TRBV19|NA
CASSMGILWIDEQFF
>NA|TRBJ2-3|TRBV25-1|NA
CASSDFRGIRTDTQYF
>TRBD1|TRBJ1-2|TRBV3-1/TRBV3-2|NA
CASSHWDRMPKYGYTF
>NA|TRBJ2-7|TRBV5-4|NA
CASSLGTGRDEQYF
>NA|TRBJ1-5|TRBV6-1|few
CASSVKGDTSNQPQHF
>TRBD2|TRBJ2-3|TRBV4-3|NA
CASSQQGISGGPTDTQYF
>NA|TRBJ2-1|TRBV27|NA
CASSSSSYNEQFF
>NA|TRBJ2-3|TRBV5-1|NA
CASSYGTPSVDTQYF
>TRBD1|TRBJ1-3|TRBV7-9|NA
CASSPGGQGASIYF
>TRBD2|TRBJ2-3|TRBV6-6|once
CASSRGSSGREKDTQYF
>TRBD2|TRBJ2-7|TRBV11-2|NA
CASSLGLAGVGEQYF
>NA|TRBJ2-1|TRBV6-2/TRBV6-3|once
CASSQRPGPNEQFF
>TRBD1|TRBJ2-6|TRBV7-3|NA
CASSRTGASSGANVLTF
>NA|TRBJ1-2|TRBV19|NA
CASKTDWYGYTF
>NA|TRBJ2-5|TRBV11-2|NA
CASSPPSPGEETQYF
>TRBD1|TRBJ1-3|TRBV3-1/TRBV3-2|NA
CASSQIRDRVTGNTIYF
>NA|TRBJ2-7|TRBV9|NA
CASSPKGEGGAPEQYF